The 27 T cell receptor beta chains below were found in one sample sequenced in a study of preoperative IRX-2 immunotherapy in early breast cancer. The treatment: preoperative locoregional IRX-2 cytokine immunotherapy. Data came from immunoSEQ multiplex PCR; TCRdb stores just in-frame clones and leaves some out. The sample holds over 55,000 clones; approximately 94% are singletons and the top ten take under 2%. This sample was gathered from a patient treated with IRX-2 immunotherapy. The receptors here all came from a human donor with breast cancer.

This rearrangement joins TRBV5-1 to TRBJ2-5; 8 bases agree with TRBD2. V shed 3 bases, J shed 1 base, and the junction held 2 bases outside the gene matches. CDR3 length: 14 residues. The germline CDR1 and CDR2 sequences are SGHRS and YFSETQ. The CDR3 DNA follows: TGCGCCAGCAGCTCAACTAGCGGCCAAGAGACCCAGTACTTC. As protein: CASSSTSGQETQYF.

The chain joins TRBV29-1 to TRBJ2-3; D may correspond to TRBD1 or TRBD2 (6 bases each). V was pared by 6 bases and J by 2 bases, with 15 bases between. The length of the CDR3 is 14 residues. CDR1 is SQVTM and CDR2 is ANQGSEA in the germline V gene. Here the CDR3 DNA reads TGCAGCGTGGATTTAGGGGGGACCACAGATACGCAGTATTTT. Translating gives CSVDLGGTTDTQYF.

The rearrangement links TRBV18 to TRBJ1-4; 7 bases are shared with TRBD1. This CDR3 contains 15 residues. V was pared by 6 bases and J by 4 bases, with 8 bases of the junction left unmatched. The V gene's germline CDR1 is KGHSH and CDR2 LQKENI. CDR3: CASSLSGQNNEKLFF. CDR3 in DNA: TGTGCCAGCTCGCTGTCGGGACAGAATAATGAAAAACTGTTTTTT.

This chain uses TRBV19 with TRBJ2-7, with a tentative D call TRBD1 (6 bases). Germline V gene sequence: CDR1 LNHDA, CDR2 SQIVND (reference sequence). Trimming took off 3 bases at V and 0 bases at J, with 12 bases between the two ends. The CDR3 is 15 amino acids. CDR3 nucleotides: TGTGCCAGTAGTATCTCAGGGGATGCCTCCTACGAGCAGTACTTC. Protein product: CASSISGDASYEQYF. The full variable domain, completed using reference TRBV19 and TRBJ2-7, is DGGITQSPKYLFRKEGQNVTLSCEQNLNHDAMYWYRQDPGQGLRLIYYSQIVNDFQKGDIAEGYSVSREKKESFPLTVTSAQKNPTAFYLCASSISGDASYEQYFGPGTRLTVT.

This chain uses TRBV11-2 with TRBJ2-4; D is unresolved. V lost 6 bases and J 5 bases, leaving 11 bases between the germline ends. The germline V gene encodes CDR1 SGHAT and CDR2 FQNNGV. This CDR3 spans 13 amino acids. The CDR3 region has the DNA TGTGCCAGCAGTACGATTAAAGAAAACATTCAGTACTTC. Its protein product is CASSTIKENIQYF.

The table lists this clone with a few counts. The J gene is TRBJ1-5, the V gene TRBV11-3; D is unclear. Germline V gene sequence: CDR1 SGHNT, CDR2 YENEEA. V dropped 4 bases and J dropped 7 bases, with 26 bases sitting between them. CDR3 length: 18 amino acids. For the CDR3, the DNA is TGTGCCAGCAGCTCCTCCACCCCCGGACGAGGAAGCGGACAGCCCCAGCATTTT. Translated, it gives CASSSSTPGRGSGQPQHF.

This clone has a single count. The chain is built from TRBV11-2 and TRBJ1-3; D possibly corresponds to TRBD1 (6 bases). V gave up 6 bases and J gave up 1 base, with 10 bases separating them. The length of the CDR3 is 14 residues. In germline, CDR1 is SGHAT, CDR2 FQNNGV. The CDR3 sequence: CASRSTGSGNTIYF. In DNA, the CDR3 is TGTGCCAGCAGGTCGACAGGATCTGGAAACACCATATATTTT.

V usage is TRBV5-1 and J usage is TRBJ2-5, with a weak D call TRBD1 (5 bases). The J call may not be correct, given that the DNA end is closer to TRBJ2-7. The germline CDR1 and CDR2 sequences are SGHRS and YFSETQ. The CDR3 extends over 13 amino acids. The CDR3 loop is CASSLADTYEQYF. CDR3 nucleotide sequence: TGCGCCAGCAGCTTGGCGGACACATACGAGCAGTACTTC.

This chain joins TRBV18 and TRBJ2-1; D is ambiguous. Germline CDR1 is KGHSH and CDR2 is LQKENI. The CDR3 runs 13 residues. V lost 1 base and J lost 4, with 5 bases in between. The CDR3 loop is CASSPQAYNEQFF. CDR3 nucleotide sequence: TGTGCCAGCTCACCACAGGCTTACAATGAGCAGTTCTTC.

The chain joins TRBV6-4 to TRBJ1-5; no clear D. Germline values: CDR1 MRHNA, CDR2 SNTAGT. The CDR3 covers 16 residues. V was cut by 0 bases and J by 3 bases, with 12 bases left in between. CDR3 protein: CASSDSTRTINQPQHF. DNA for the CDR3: TGTGCCAGCAGTGACTCGACGCGGACCATCAATCAGCCCCAGCATTTT.

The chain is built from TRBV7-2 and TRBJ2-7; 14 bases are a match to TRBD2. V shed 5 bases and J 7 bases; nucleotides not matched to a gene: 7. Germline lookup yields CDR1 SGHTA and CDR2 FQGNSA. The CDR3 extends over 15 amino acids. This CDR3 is CASSRTSGGPLEQYF. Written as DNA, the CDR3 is TGTGCCAGCAGCCGGACTAGCGGGGGGCCATTGGAGCAGTACTTC.

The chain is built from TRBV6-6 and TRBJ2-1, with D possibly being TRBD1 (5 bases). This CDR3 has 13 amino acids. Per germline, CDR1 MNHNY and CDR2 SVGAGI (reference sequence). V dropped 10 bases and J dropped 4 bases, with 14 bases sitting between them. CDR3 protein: CATRPDIYNEQFF. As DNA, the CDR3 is TGTGCCACCAGGCCGGACATTTACAATGAGCAGTTCTTC.

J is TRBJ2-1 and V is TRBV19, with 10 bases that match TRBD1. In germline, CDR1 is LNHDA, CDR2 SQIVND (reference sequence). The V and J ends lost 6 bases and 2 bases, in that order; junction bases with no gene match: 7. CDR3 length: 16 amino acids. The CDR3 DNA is TGTGCCAGTAGCGTATCTGGGACAGGGGCCTACAATGAGCAGTTCTTC. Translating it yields CASSVSGTGAYNEQFF.

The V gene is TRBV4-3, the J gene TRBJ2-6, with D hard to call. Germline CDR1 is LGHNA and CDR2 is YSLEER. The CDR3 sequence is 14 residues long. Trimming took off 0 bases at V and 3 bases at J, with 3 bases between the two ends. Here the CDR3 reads CASSQESGANVLTF. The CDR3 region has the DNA TGCGCCAGCAGCCAAGAAAGTGGGGCCAACGTCCTGACTTTC.

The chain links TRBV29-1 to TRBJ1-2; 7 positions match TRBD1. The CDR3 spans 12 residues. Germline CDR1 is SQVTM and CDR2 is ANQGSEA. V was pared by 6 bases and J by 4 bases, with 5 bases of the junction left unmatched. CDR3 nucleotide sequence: TGCAGCGTAGACAGGGAGGGCTATGGCTACACCTTC. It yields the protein CSVDREGYGYTF.

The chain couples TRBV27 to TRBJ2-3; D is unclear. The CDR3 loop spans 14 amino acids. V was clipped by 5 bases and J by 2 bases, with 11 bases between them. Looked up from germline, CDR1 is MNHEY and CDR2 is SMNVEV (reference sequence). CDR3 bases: TGTGCCAGCAGTGCGATAGATACCACAGATACGCAGTATTTT. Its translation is CASSAIDTTDTQYF.

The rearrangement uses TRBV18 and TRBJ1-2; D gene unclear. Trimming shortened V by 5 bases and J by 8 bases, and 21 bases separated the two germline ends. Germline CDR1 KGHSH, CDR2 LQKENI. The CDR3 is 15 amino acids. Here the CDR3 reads CASSTTLHGPDGYTF. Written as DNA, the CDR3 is TGTGCCAGCTCAACAACCTTACATGGGCCGGACGGCTACACCTTC.

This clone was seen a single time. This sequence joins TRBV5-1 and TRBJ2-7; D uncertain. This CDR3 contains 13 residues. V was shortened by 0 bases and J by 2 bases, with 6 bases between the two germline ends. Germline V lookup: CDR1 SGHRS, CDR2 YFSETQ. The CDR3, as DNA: TGCGCCAGCAGCTTGGACTCCGCCTACGAGCAGTACTTC. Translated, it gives CASSLDSAYEQYF.

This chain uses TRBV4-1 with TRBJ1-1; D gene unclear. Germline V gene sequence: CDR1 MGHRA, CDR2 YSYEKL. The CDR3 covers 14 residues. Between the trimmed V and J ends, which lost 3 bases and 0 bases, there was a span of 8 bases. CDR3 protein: CASSQTKLNTEAFF. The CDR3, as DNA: TGCGCCAGCAGCCAGACAAAACTGAACACTGAAGCTTTCTTT.

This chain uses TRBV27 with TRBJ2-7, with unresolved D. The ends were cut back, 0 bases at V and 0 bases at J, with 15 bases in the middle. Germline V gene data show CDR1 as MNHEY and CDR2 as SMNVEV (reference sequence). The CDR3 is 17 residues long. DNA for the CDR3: TGTGCCAGCAGTTTATCGCCCCCTGTCGGGTCCTCCTACGAGCAGTACTTC. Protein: CASSLSPPVGSSYEQYF.

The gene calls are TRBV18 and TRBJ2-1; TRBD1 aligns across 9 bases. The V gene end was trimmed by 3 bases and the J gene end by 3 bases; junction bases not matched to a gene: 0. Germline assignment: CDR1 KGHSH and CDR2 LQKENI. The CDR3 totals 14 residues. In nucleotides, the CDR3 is TGTGCCAGCTCACCGGACAGGGGCTACAATGAGCAGTTCTTC. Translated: CASSPDRGYNEQFF.

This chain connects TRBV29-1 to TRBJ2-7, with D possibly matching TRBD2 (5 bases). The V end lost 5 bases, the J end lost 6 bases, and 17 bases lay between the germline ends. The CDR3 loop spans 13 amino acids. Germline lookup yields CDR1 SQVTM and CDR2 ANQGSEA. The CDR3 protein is CSVPGPTGSEQYF. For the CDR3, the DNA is TGCAGCGTTCCGGGCCCGACGGGGAGCGAGCAGTACTTC.

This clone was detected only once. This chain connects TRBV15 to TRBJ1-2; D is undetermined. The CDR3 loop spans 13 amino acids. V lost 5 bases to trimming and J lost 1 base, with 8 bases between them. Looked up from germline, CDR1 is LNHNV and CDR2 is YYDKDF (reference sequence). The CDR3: CATSQRLNYGYTF. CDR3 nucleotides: TGTGCCACCAGCCAGAGACTTAACTATGGCTACACCTTC.

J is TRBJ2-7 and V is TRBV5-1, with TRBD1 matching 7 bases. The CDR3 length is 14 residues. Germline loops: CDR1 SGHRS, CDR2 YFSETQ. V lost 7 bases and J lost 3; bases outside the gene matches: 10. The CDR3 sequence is CASAWDSRVYEQYF. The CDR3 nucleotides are TGCGCCAGCGCATGGGACAGTAGAGTCTACGAGCAGTACTTC.

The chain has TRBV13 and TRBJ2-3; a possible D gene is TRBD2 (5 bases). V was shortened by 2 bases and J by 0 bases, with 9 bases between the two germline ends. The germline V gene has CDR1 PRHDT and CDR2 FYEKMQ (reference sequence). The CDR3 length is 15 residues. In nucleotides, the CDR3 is TGTGCCAGCAGCTTATCCCGGGGAAGCACAGATACGCAGTATTTT. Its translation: CASSLSRGSTDTQYF.

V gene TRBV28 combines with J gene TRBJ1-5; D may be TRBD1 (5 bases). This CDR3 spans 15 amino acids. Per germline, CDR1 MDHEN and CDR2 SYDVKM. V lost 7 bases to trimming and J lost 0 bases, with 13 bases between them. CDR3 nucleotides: TGTGCCAGCATAGGCGGGGGATATAGCAATCAGCCCCAGCATTTT. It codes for CASIGGGYSNQPQHF.

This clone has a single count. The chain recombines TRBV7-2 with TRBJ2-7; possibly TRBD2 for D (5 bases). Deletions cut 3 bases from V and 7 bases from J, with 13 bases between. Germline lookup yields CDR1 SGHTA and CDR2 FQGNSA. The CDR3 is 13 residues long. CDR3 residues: CASSFERVGEQYF. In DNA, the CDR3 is TGTGCCAGCAGCTTTGAGAGGGTAGGGGAGCAGTACTTC.